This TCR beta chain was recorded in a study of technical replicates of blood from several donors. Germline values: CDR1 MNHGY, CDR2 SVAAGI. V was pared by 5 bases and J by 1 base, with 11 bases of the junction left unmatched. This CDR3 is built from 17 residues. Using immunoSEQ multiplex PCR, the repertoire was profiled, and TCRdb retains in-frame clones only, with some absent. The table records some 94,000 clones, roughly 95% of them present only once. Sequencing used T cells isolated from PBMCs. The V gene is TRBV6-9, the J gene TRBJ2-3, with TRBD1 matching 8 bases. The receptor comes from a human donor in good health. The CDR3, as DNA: TGTGCCAGCAGTGTCAGCGACAGGGGTTATTGCACAGATACGCAGTATTTT. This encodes CASSVSDRGYCTDTQYF.